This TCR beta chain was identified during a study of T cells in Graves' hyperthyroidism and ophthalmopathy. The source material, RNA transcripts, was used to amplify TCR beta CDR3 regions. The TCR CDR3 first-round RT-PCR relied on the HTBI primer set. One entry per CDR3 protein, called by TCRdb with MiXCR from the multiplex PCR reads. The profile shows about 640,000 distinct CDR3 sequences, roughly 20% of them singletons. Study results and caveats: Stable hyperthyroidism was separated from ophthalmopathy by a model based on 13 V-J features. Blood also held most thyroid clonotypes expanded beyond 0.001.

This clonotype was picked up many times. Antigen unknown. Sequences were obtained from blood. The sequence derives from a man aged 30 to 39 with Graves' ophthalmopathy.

The CDR3 DNA follows: TGTGCCAGCAGCACGAGGGAAAATCAGCCCCAGCATTTT. Translation gives CASSTRENQPQHF. The chain joins TRBV6-1 to TRBJ1-5; no firm D call. The CDR3 runs 13 residues. Between the trimmed V and J ends, which lost 6 bases and 4 bases, there was a span of 10 bases. Germline loops: CDR1 MNHNS, CDR2 SASEGT.